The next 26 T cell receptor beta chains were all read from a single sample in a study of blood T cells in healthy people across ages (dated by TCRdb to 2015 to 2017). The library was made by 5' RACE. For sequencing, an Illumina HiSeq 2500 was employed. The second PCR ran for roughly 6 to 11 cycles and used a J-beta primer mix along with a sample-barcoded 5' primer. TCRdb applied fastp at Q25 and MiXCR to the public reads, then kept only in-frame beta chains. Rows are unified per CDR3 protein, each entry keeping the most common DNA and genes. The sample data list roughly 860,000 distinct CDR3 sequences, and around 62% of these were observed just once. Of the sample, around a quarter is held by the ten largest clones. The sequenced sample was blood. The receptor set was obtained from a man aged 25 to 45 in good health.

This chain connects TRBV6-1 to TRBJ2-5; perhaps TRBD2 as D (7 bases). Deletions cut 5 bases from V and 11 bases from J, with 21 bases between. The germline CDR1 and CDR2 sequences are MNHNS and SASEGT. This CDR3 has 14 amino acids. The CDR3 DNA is TGTGCCAGCAGTACGGGGGGCAGGCCGGTGGAGCAGTACTTC. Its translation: CASSTGGRPVEQYF.

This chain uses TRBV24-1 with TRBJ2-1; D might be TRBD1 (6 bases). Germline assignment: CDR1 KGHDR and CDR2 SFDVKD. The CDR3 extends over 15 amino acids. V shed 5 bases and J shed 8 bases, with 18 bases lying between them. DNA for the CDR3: TGTGCCACCAGTGGTGCCGCAGGGGCTCTCCATGAGCAGTTCTTC. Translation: CATSGAAGALHEQFF.

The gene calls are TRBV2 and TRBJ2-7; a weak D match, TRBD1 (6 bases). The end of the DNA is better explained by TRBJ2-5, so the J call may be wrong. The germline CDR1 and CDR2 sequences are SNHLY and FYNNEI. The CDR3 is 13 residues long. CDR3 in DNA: TGTGCCAGCATCTCCGGGACAAGAGAGACCCAGTACTTC. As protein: CASISGTRETQYF.

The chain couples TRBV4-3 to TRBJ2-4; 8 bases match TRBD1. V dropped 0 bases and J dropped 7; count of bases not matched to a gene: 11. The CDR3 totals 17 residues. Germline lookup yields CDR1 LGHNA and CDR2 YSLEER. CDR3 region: CASSQDPSTGQENIQYF. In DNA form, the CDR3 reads TGCGCCAGCAGCCAAGACCCCTCTACGGGACAGGAGAACATTCAGTACTTC.

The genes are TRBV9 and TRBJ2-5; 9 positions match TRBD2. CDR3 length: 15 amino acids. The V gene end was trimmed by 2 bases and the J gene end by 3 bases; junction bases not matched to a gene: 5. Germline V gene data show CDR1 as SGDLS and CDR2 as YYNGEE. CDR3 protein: CASSVGGGAEETQYF. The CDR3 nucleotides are TGTGCCAGCAGCGTGGGCGGGGGGGCCGAAGAGACCCAGTACTTC.

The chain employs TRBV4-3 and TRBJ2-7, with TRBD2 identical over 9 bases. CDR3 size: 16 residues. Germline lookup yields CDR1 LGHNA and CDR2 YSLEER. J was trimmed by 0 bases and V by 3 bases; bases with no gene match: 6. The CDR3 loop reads CASSQALAGNSYEQYF. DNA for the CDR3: TGCGCCAGCAGCCAGGCCCTAGCGGGGAACTCCTACGAGCAGTACTTC.

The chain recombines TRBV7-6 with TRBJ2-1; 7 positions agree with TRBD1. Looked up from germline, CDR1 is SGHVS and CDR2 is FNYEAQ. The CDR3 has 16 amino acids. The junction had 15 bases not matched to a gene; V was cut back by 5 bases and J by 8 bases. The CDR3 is CASSVRQGHAGDEQFF. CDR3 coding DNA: TGTGCCAGCAGCGTAAGACAGGGACACGCGGGCGATGAGCAGTTCTTC.

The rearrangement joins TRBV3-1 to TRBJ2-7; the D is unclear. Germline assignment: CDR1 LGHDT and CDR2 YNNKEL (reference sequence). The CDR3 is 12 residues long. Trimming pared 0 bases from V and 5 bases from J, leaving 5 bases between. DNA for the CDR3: TGTGCCAGCAGCCAAGATTCGAACGAGCAGTACTTC. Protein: CASSQDSNEQYF.

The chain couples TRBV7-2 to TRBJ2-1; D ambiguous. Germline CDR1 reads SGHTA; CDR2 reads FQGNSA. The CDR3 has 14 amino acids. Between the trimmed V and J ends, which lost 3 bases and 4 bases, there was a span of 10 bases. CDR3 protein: CASSLDGTYNEQFF. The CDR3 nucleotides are TGTGCCAGCAGCTTGGACGGCACTTACAATGAGCAGTTCTTC.

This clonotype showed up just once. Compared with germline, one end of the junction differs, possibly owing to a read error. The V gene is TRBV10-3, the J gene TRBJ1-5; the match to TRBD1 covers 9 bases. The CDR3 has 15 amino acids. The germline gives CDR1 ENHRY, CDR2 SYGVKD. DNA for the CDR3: TGTGCCAACAGTGAGTCTGGGACAGGGTGGCAGCCCCTGCATTTT. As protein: CANSESGTGWQPLHF.

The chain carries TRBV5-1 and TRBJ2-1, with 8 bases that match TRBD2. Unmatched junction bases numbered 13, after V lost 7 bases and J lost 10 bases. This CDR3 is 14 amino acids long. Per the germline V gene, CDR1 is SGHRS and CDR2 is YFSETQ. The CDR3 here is CASRLPGGPYEQFF. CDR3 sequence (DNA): TGCGCCAGCCGCCTGCCGGGGGGGCCTTACGAGCAGTTCTTC.

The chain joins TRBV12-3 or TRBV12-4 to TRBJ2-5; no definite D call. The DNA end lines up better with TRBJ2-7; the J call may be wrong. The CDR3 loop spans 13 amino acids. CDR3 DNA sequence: TGTGCCAGCAGCCCTTACTGTCTGGACGAGCAGTACTTC. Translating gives CASSPYCLDEQYF.

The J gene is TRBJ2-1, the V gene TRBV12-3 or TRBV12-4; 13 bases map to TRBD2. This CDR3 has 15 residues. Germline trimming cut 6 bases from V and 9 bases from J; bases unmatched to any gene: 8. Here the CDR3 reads CASRPLAGGRSEQFF. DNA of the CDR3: TGTGCCAGCAGGCCACTAGCGGGGGGGCGTAGTGAGCAGTTCTTC.

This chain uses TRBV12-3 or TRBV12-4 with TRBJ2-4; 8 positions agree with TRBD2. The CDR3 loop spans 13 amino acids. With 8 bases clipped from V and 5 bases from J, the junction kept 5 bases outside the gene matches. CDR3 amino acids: CASRRGGQNIQYF. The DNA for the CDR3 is TGTGCCAGCCGACGGGGGGGCCAAAACATTCAGTACTTC.

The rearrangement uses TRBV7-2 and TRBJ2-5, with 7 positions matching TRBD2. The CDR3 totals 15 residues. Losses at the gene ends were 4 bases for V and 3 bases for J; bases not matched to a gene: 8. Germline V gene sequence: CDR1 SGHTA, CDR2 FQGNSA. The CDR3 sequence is CASSSGGAREETQYF. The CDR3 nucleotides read TGTGCCAGCAGCTCGGGGGGAGCGAGGGAAGAGACCCAGTACTTC.

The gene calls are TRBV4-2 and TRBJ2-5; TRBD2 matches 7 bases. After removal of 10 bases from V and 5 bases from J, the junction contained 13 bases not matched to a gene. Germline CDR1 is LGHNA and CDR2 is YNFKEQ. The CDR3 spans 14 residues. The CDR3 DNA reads TGTGCCATCGATCCTCGGGGGGAGATCGAGACCCAGTACTTC. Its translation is CAIDPRGEIETQYF.

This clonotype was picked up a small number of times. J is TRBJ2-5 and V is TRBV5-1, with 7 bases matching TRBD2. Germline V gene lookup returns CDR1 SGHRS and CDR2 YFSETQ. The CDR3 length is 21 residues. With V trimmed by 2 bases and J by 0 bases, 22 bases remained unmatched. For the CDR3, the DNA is TGCGCCAGCAGCTTTCCCGCCGGGGAGCGGGGCGTTATAACCCACCAAGAGACCCAGTACTTC. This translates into CASSFPAGERGVITHQETQYF.

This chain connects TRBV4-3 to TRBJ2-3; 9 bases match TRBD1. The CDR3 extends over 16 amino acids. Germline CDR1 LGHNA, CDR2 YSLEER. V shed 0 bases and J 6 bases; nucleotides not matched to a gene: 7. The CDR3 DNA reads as TGCGCCAGCAGCCAAGATTCGGGACAGGGCGTGGATACGCAGTATTTT. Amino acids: CASSQDSGQGVDTQYF.

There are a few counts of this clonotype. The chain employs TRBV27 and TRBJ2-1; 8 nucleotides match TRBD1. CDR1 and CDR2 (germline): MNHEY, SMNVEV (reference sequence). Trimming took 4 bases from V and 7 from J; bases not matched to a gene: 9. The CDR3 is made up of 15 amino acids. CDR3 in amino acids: CASSSLSTGGNEQFF. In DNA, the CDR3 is TGTGCCAGCAGTTCCCTATCTACAGGGGGGAATGAGCAGTTCTTC.

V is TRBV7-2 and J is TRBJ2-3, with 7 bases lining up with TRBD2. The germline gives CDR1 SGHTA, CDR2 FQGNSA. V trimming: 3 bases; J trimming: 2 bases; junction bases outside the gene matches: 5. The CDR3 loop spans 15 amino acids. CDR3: CASSFPTSFTDTQYF. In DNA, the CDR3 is TGTGCCAGCAGCTTCCCGACTAGCTTCACAGATACGCAGTATTTT.

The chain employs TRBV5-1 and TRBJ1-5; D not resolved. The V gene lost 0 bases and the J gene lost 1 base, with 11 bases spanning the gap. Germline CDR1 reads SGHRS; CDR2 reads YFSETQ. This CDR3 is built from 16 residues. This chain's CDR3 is CASSLGIDGSNQPQHF. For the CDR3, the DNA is TGCGCCAGCAGCTTGGGTATTGACGGAAGCAATCAGCCCCAGCATTTT.

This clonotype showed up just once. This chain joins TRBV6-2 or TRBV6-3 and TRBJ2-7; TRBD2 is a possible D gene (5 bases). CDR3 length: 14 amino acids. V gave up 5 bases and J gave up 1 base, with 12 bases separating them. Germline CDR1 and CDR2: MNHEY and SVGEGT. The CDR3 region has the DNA TGTGCCAGCAGTAACGGACTGGTTTCCTACGAGCAGTACTTC. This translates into CASSNGLVSYEQYF.

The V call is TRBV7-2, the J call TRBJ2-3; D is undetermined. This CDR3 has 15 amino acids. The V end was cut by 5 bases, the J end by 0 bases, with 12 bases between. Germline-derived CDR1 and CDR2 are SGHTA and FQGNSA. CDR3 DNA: TGTGCCAGCAGCCCTTTGTTGGGGAGCACAGATACGCAGTATTTT. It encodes CASSPLLGSTDTQYF.

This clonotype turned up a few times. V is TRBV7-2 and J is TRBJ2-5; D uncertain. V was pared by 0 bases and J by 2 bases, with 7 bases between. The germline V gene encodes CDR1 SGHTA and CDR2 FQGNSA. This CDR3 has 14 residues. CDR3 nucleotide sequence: TGTGCCAGCAGCTTAGCGCCCAGTCAAGAGACCCAGTACTTC. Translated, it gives CASSLAPSQETQYF.

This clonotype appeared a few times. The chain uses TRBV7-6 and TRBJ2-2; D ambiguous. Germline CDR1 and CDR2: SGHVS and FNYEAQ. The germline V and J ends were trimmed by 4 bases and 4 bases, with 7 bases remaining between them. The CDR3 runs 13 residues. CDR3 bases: TGTGCCAGCAGCTCGCACCCCACCGGGGAGCTGTTTTTT. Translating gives CASSSHPTGELFF.

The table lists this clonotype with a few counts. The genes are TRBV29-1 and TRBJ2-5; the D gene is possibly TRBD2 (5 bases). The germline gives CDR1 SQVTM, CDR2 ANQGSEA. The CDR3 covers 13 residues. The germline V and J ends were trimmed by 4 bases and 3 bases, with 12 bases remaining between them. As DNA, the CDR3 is TGCAGCGTTGTCGTGCCGGGGAAAGAGACCCAGTACTTC. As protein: CSVVVPGKETQYF.